This T cell receptor beta chain was sequenced in a study of cytomegalovirus exposure and HLA in healthy donors. On the study more broadly: From donors who were HLA-typed, an early data release held around 80 million unique TCRs.

The CDR3 has 17 residues. Germline CDR1 and CDR2: SGHTS and YDEGEE. V gave up 4 bases and J gave up 2 bases, with 22 bases separating them. Regarding the study as a whole: Donors belonging to an Asian-associated ancestry cluster reportedly showed fewer N-insertions in productive TCRs than the roughly 700-donor mean, according to what a later analysis found. TCR beta chain V- and J-gene trimming was linked, in a later analysis, to a missense variant in DCLRE1C.

With regard to this clone: The antigen remains unidentified.

The PCR ran on 60 Vbeta and 13 Jbeta primers. Here immunoSEQ multiplex PCR was the method, and the copy in TCRdb shows in-frame clones only, minus some. The profile covers under 200,000 clones, with over 65% appearing a single time and roughly 2.6% taken by the ten largest. Sequencing was done on a sample of PBMCs. The sequence was obtained from a woman aged 45-59 years in good health and CMV-seropositive. This rearrangement joins TRBV5-8 to TRBJ2-7; tentatively, D is TRBD2 (5 bases). The CDR3 loop reads CASSPPTGSTRPYEQYF. As DNA, the CDR3 is TGTGCCAGCAGCCCGCCGACGGGGTCTACACGGCCCTACGAGCAGTACTTC.